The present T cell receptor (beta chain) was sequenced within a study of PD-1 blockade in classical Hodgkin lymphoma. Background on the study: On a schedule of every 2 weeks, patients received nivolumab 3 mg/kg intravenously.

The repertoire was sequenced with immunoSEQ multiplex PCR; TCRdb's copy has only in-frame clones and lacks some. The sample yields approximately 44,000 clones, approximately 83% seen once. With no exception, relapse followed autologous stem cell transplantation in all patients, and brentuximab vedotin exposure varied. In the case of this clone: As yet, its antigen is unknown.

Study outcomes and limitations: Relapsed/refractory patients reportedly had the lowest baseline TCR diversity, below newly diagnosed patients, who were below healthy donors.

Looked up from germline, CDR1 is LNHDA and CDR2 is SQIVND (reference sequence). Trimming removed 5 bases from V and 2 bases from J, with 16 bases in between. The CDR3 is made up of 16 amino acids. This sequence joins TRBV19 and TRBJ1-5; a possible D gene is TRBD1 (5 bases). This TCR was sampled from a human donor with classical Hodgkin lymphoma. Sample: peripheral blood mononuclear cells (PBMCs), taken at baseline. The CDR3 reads CASSYGAPGGNQPQHF. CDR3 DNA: TGTGCCAGTAGTTATGGGGCCCCAGGCGGCAATCAGCCCCAGCATTTT.